One sample yielded the 15 T cell receptor beta chains listed below, sequenced in a study of blood T cell repertoires in COVID-19. Method: immunoSEQ multiplex PCR; TCRdb's copy keeps in-frame clones and lacks some. The repertoire holds 90,000 to 130,000 clones, with approximately 85% as singletons. Specimen: peripheral blood. The receptors originated from a man in his forties with acute or convalescent COVID-19.

This chain links TRBV15 with TRBJ2-1; 8 bases align to TRBD2. CDR3 length: 16 residues. The V segment lost 0 bases and the J segment 5 bases; nucleotides outside the gene matches: 6. Germline V gene sequence: CDR1 LNHNV, CDR2 YYDKDF (reference sequence). The CDR3: CATSRDGLAGNNEQFF. The CDR3 bases are TGTGCCACCAGCAGAGATGGGCTAGCGGGTAACAATGAGCAGTTCTTC.

This clone has only one observation. The chain uses TRBV10-3 and TRBJ2-3; TRBD2 matches 9 bases. The germline V gene encodes CDR1 ENHRY and CDR2 SYGVKD. The CDR3 runs to 14 residues. With V trimmed by 5 bases and J by 5 bases, 5 bases remained unmatched. CDR3 loop: CAISKAGGEDTQYF. The CDR3 DNA follows: TGTGCCATCAGTAAAGCGGGAGGAGAAGATACGCAGTATTTT.

This clone was detected only once. The chain has TRBV6-5 and TRBJ1-5, with TRBD1 matching over 12 bases. V was clipped by 6 bases and J by 8 bases; unmatched bases: 5. Germline values: CDR1 MNHEY, CDR2 SVGAGI. This CDR3 region has 14 residues. This chain's CDR3 is CASRGQGAGKPQHF. CDR3 bases: TGTGCCAGCAGGGGACAGGGGGCGGGAAAGCCCCAGCATTTT.

The V gene is TRBV7-2, the J gene TRBJ1-4; 7 bases are shared with TRBD1. Germline assignment: CDR1 SGHTA and CDR2 FQGNSA. CDR3 length: 14 amino acids. The junction had 1 base not matched to a gene; V was cut back by 4 bases and J by 2 bases. The CDR3 nucleotides are TGTGCCAGCAGCTCGGGACAGACTAATGAAAAACTGTTTTTT. Its translation is CASSSGQTNEKLFF.

V gene TRBV2 combines with J gene TRBJ2-3; D is perhaps TRBD1 (6 bases). In germline, CDR1 is SNHLY, CDR2 FYNNEI. The CDR3 sequence is 14 residues long. Trimming removed 4 bases from V and 0 bases from J, with 8 bases in between. The CDR3 DNA follows: TGTGCCAGCAGTGCAGGGGCTAGCACAGATACGCAGTATTTT. It yields the protein CASSAGASTDTQYF.

This chain connects TRBV19 to TRBJ2-5, with TRBD2 matching 11 bases. V dropped 6 bases and J dropped 2; count of bases not matched to a gene: 5. CDR3 length equals 15 residues. Germline assignment: CDR1 LNHDA and CDR2 SQIVND (reference sequence). The CDR3 sequence: CASRRLAGTQETQYF. As DNA, the CDR3 is TGTGCCAGTAGGCGACTAGCGGGGACACAAGAGACCCAGTACTTC.

This rearrangement joins TRBV2 to TRBJ1-6; 8 bases align to TRBD1. This CDR3 is built from 17 residues. Germline V gene lookup returns CDR1 SNHLY and CDR2 FYNNEI. After removal of 6 bases from V and 5 bases from J, the junction contained 12 bases not matched to a gene. The CDR3 DNA sequence: TGTGCCAGCAGGGGGGCACAGGGGGGAGGTCATAATTCACCCCTCCACTTT. This translates into CASRGAQGGGHNSPLHF.

The genes are TRBV9 and TRBJ1-2; TRBD1 is a possible D gene (6 bases). The V end lost 0 bases, the J end lost 8 bases, and 11 bases lay between the germline ends. The germline CDR1 and CDR2 sequences are SGDLS and YYNGEE. CDR3 size: 13 residues. The CDR3 region has the DNA TGTGCCAGCAGCGTAGGGGGGCTTTTGGGCTACACCTTC. This codes for CASSVGGLLGYTF.

The rearrangement uses TRBV7-2 and TRBJ2-3; 15 nucleotides align to TRBD2. This CDR3 has 16 residues. After removal of 5 bases from V and 5 bases from J, the junction contained 5 bases not matched to a gene. CDR1 is SGHTA and CDR2 is FQGNSA in the germline V gene. CDR3 in DNA: TGTGCCAGCAGCAGGACTAGCGGGGGGGCCGGAGATACGCAGTATTTT. Amino acids: CASSRTSGGAGDTQYF.

This chain connects TRBV7-2 to TRBJ1-6; unclear D gene. The CDR3 sequence is 14 residues long. Germline CDR1 reads SGHTA; CDR2 reads FQGNSA. V lost 2 bases and J lost 4, with 6 bases in between. CDR3 sequence reads: CASSLNGYNSPLHF. CDR3 nucleotide sequence: TGTGCCAGCAGCTTAAACGGGTATAATTCACCCCTCCACTTT.

The chain joins TRBV7-3 to TRBJ2-5; the D is unclear. Germline-derived CDR1 and CDR2 are SGHTA and FQGTGA. The V end was cut by 4 bases, the J end by 2 bases, with 14 bases between. This CDR3 is 15 amino acids long. Written as DNA, the CDR3 is TGTGCCAGCAGCTCACCACTATGGTTACAAGAGACCCAGTACTTC. Protein sequence: CASSSPLWLQETQYF.

This CDR3 is CAWSWANTDTQYF. For the CDR3, the DNA is TGTGCCTGGAGTTGGGCCAACACAGATACGCAGTATTTT. The rearrangement links TRBV30 to TRBJ2-3; D not certain. The germline V and J ends were trimmed by 2 bases and 2 bases, with 8 bases remaining between them. Germline values: CDR1 GTSNPN, CDR2 SVGIG (reference sequence). The CDR3 totals 13 residues.

The chain employs TRBV29-1 and TRBJ2-7; D perhaps matches TRBD2 (5 bases). This CDR3 contains 13 residues. Trimming stripped 6 bases from V and 5 bases from J, with 17 bases between. Germline-derived CDR1 and CDR2 are SQVTM and ANQGSEA. The CDR3 region has the DNA TGCAGCGTCGGGGTCGGAGGCTTGGACGAGCAGTACTTC. Protein: CSVGVGGLDEQYF.

The J gene is TRBJ2-5, the V gene TRBV7-2; D not resolved. The CDR3 has 14 amino acids. From germline, CDR1 is SGHTA and CDR2 FQGNSA. V was shortened by 3 bases and J by 5 bases, with 13 bases between the two germline ends. The CDR3 nucleotides are TGTGCCAGCAGCTTGGATGGGCAATGGGAGACCCAGTACTTC. This sequence encodes CASSLDGQWETQYF.

The chain carries TRBV6-5 and TRBJ2-4; weak D call: TRBD1 (5 bases). Trimming shortened V by 6 bases and J by 9 bases, and 18 bases separated the two germline ends. CDR3 length equals 14 residues. Looked up from germline, CDR1 is MNHEY and CDR2 is SVGAGI. CDR3 in amino acids: CASRPTDGFGIQYF. CDR3 coding DNA: TGTGCCAGCAGACCGACAGACGGCTTTGGCATTCAGTACTTC.